One TCR beta chain is described in this entry. This record belongs to a study of T cell changes during pregnancy in multiple sclerosis. The J segment lost 8 bases and the V segment lost 1 base, leaving 13 bases of the junction unmatched. Germline CDR1 and CDR2: MGHRA and YSYEKL. CDR3 size: 19 residues. Assay: immunoSEQ multiplex PCR; the TCRdb copy retains only in-frame clones and omits some. The sample yields around 71,000 clones, 90% to 95% seen once. The origin of this receptor is a female donor with multiple sclerosis, enrolled in a pregnancy study. This material consisted of peripheral blood, taken after pregnancy. The chain uses TRBV4-1 and TRBJ2-2; 13 bases are shared with TRBD2. CDR3 loop: CASSQVPHPGLAGAGELFF. CDR3 DNA: TGCGCCAGCAGCCAAGTCCCCCACCCAGGACTAGCGGGAGCAGGGGAGCTGTTTTTT.